The entry below describes one T cell receptor (beta chain). With 3 bases clipped from V and 1 base from J, the junction kept 1 base outside the gene matches. This CDR3 comprises 14 residues. The germline CDR1 and CDR2 sequences are SGHRS and YFSETQ. This sample is drawn from a study of T cell changes during pregnancy in multiple sclerosis. The method was immunoSEQ multiplex PCR; TCRdb's version includes in-frame clones alone and lacks a portion of them. The sample includes around 99,000 clones, roughly 92% seen only once; the top ten take under 3%. The starting material was peripheral blood, obtained in the first trimester of pregnancy. This rearrangement joins TRBV5-1 to TRBJ1-1, with 9 bases identical to TRBD1. The sequence was obtained from a female donor with multiple sclerosis, enrolled in a pregnancy study. CDR3 sequence: CASSSGQGNTEAFF. CDR3 coding DNA: TGCGCCAGCAGCTCGGGACAGGGGAACACTGAAGCTTTCTTT.